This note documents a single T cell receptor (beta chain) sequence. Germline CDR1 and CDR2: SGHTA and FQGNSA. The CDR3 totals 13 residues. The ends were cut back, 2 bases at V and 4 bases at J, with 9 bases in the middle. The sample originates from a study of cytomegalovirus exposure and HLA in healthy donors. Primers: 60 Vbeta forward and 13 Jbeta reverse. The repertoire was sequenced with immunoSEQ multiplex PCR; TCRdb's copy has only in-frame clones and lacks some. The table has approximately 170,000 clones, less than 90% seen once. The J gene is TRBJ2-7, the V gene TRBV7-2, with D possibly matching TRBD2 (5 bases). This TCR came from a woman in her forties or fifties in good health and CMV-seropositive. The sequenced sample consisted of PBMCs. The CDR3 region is CASSLFPGYEQYF. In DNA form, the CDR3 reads TGTGCCAGCAGCTTATTTCCGGGATACGAGCAGTACTTC. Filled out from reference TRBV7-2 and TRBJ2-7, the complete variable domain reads GAGVSQSPSNKVTEKGKDVELRCDPISGHTALYWYRQSLGQGLEFLIYFQGNSAPDKSGLPSDRFSAERTGGSVSTLTIQRTQQEDSAVYLCASSLFPGYEQYFGPGTRLTVT.